These 14 T cell receptor beta chains were all obtained from the same sample, sequenced in a study of blood T cell repertoires in COVID-19. Sequenced by immunoSEQ multiplex PCR; TCRdb stores in-frame clones only, minus some. The sample includes some 160,000 clones, around four fifths of them seen just once. Material: peripheral blood. All receptors derive from a woman aged 70-85 years who had recovered from COVID-19.

This clone was picked up a small number of times. The chain couples TRBV6-2 or TRBV6-3 to TRBJ1-1; D gene ambiguous. Looked up from germline, CDR1 is MNHEY and CDR2 is SVGEGT. V was trimmed by 2 bases and J by 7 bases, leaving 8 bases between them. The CDR3 sequence is 12 residues long. In nucleotides, the CDR3 is TGTGCCAGCAGTTACCCGCGTGGTGAAGCTTTCTTT. Its translation: CASSYPRGEAFF.

J is TRBJ2-1 and V is TRBV30; 9 nucleotides agree with TRBD2. The CDR3 contains 13 residues. Germline CDR1 is GTSNPN and CDR2 is SVGIG (reference sequence). The V gene end was trimmed by 6 bases and the J gene end by 3 bases; junction bases not matched to a gene: 3. In nucleotides, the CDR3 is TGTGCCTGCGCGGGGGGGGTCTACAATGAGCAGTTCTTC. This encodes CACAGGVYNEQFF. Filled out from reference TRBV30 and TRBJ2-1, the complete variable domain reads SQTIHQWPATLVQPVGSPLSLECTVEGTSNPNLYWYRQAAGRGLQLLFYSVGIGQISSEVPQNLSASRPQDRQFILSSKKLLLSDSGFYLCACAGGVYNEQFFGPGTRLTVL.

As regards this clone: Other DNA sequences of this sample code for an identical CDR3. The chain uses TRBV18 and TRBJ2-5; D gene unclear. Germline V lookup: CDR1 KGHSH, CDR2 LQKENI. Between the trimmed V and J ends, which lost 3 bases and 2 bases, there was a span of 4 bases. There are 12 residues in the CDR3. The CDR3 DNA follows: TGTGCCAGCTCACCTGAGCAAGAGACCCAGTACTTC. Amino acids: CASSPEQETQYF.

J is TRBJ2-7 and V is TRBV7-2, with 10 positions matching TRBD2. J lost 0 bases, V lost 6 bases, and 5 bases had no gene match. The CDR3 length is 15 residues. Germline V CDR1 and CDR2: SGHTA, FQGNSA. CDR3 in amino acids: CASRPPSGSSYEQYF. The CDR3 bases are TGTGCCAGCAGACCCCCTAGCGGGAGCTCCTACGAGCAGTACTTC.

The chain joins TRBV10-3 to TRBJ1-3; 8 nucleotides match TRBD1. Per germline, CDR1 ENHRY and CDR2 SYGVKD. The CDR3 is made up of 14 amino acids. Losses at the gene ends were 5 bases for V and 3 bases for J; bases not matched to a gene: 3. CDR3 coding DNA: TGTGCCATCAGTCCAGGGGGCGTTGGAAACACCATATATTTT. Protein: CAISPGGVGNTIYF.

This clone has a single count. The gene calls are TRBV3-1 (or the pseudogene TRBV3-2) and TRBJ2-7, with TRBD1 identical over 10 bases. CDR1 is LGHDT and CDR2 is YNNKEL in the germline V gene (reference sequence). Losses at the gene ends were 8 bases for V and 3 bases for J; bases not matched to a gene: 7. The CDR3 runs to 14 residues. The DNA for the CDR3 is TGTGCCAGCGGTGGGGACAGGGGCCTCTACGAGCAGTACTTC. This encodes CASGGDRGLYEQYF.

The chain is built from TRBV5-5 and TRBJ1-6; 8 bases line up with TRBD1. V lost 4 bases and J lost 0; bases outside the gene matches: 12. There are 19 residues in the CDR3. Germline V gene sequence: CDR1 SGHKS, CDR2 YYEKEE (reference sequence). The CDR3 region is CASSVGAATGVSYNSPLHF. CDR3 DNA: TGTGCCAGCAGCGTGGGGGCCGCGACAGGGGTCTCCTATAATTCACCCCTCCACTTT.

This rearrangement joins TRBV27 to TRBJ2-7, with D possibly TRBD1 on 5 matching bases. There are 14 residues in the CDR3. Germline V lookup: CDR1 MNHEY, CDR2 SMNVEV (reference sequence). Trimming took off 5 bases at V and 3 bases at J, with 14 bases between the two ends. In DNA, the CDR3 is TGTGCCAGCAGTCGCCAGGGATTCGGCTACGAGCAGTACTTC. Its translation: CASSRQGFGYEQYF.

The J gene is TRBJ1-4, the V gene TRBV18; 7 bases map to TRBD1. The trim removed 6 bases at V and 5 bases at J, leaving 6 bases unmatched. The CDR3 has 14 residues. The germline CDR1 and CDR2 sequences are KGHSH and LQKENI. CDR3 DNA: TGTGCCAGCTCTCCGGGACAGATGAATGAAAAACTGTTTTTT. Encoded protein: CASSPGQMNEKLFF.

This chain links TRBV2 with TRBJ1-5, with D possibly TRBD1 on 6 matching bases. The V gene lost 4 bases and the J gene lost 2 bases, with 9 bases spanning the gap. This CDR3 contains 14 residues. In germline, CDR1 is SNHLY, CDR2 FYNNEI. The CDR3 nucleotides read TGTGCCAGCAGTGGGGCAGGGGGCAATCAGCCCCAGCATTTT. The encoded protein is CASSGAGGNQPQHF.

This clone occurred a few times. J is TRBJ2-3 and V is TRBV5-1, with a possible D match to TRBD1 (5 bases). This CDR3 contains 14 residues. Germline CDR1 SGHRS, CDR2 YFSETQ. V dropped 5 bases and J dropped 0 bases, with 10 bases sitting between them. CDR3 in DNA: TGCGCCAGCAGAAAGGGGCAGAGCACAGATACGCAGTATTTT. Amino acid sequence: CASRKGQSTDTQYF.

This chain uses TRBV4-2 with TRBJ2-1; 11 bases align to TRBD1. In germline, CDR1 is LGHNA, CDR2 YNFKEQ. There are 14 residues in the CDR3. Trimming removed 3 bases from V and 12 bases from J; junction bases left unmatched: 7. CDR3 loop: CASSHSGTGGSQFF. The CDR3 DNA is TGTGCCAGCAGCCACTCCGGGACAGGGGGATCGCAGTTCTTC.

The DNA for the CDR3 is TGTGCCAGCTCACCACTAGGCGGACAGGCCTACGAGCAGTACTTC. It translates to CASSPLGGQAYEQYF. The gene calls are TRBV18 and TRBJ2-7; 7 bases map to TRBD1. The germline V gene encodes CDR1 KGHSH and CDR2 LQKENI. The CDR3 totals 15 residues. With V trimmed by 1 base and J by 2 bases, 5 bases remained unmatched. The complete variable domain, with remaining parts taken from reference TRBV18 and TRBJ2-7, reads NAGVMQNPRHLVRRRGQEARLRCSPMKGHSHVYWYRQLPEEGLKFMVYLQKENIIDESGMPKERFSAEFPKEGPSILRIQQVVRGDSAAYFCASSPLGGQAYEQYFGPGTRLTVT.

V and J are TRBV6-4 and TRBJ2-3; TRBD2 might be the D (7 bases). Germline CDR1 MRHNA, CDR2 SNTAGT. The CDR3 is made up of 15 amino acids. V shed 2 bases and J shed 5 bases, with 14 bases lying between them. The CDR3 protein is CASSDRGAPGDTQYF. The CDR3, as DNA: TGTGCCAGCAGTGACCGGGGGGCCCCCGGAGATACGCAGTATTTT.